This T cell receptor (beta chain) comes out of a study of blood T cell repertoires in COVID-19. Profiling relied on immunoSEQ multiplex PCR, and the TCRdb table lists in-frame clones only, not all of them. In the table there are about 55,000 clones, about 91% of which are singletons. The TCR sequence derives from a man aged 50 to 60 with active COVID-19. The specimen sequenced was peripheral blood.

The CDR3 coding sequence is TGTGCCAGCAGCCACACTACAGGGGCGGTTTCACCCCTCCACTTT. It yields the protein CASSHTTGAVSPLHF. This chain joins TRBV7-8 and TRBJ1-6; 7 bases fit TRBD1. Looked up from germline, CDR1 is SGHVS and CDR2 is FQNEAQ. CDR3 length: 15 residues. With 5 bases clipped from V and 9 bases from J, the junction kept 10 bases outside the gene matches.